Below, one T cell receptor beta chain is given with its context. The sample belongs to a study of blood T cell repertoires in COVID-19. Overall study: Sources were T cells, B-cell-depleted T cells, or PBMCs; the material itself was cDNA or gDNA.

As processed by the authors: Estimated nucleated cell counts came from reference gene primer amplification. Sequenced by immunoSEQ multiplex PCR; TCRdb stores in-frame clones only, minus some. V, J and clone size are those of that table, while D and trimming were read from the DNA. The repertoire includes about 210,000 clones, roughly 94% of them detected once, and 1% to 1.5% sits in the top ten. CDR3 length equals 13 residues. Germline V gene data show CDR1 as SGHAT and CDR2 as FQNNGV. V lost 0 bases and J 10 bases, leaving 7 bases between the germline ends. This sequence was found in a man under 40 with acute or convalescent COVID-19. The rearrangement uses TRBV11-2 and TRBJ1-6, with no clear D. The sequencing sample was made of peripheral blood. CDR3 bases: TGTGCCAGCAGCTTAGATTTTGGCTCACCCCTCCACTTT. Translated, it gives CASSLDFGSPLHF. The entire variable domain, with the rest obtained from reference TRBV11-2 and TRBJ1-6, is as follows: EAGVAQSPRYKIIEKRQSVAFWCNPISGHATLYWYQQILGQGPKLLIQFQNNGVVDDSQLPKDRFSAERLKGVDSTLKIQPAKLEDSAVYLCASSLDFGSPLHFGNGTRLTVT.